The present TCR beta chain was sequenced within a study of T cell responses to AZD1222 COVID-19 vaccine. Sequencing was performed with immunoSEQ multiplex PCR; in TCRdb, only in-frame clones are kept and a portion is missing. This repertoire shows about 160,000 clones, roughly nine tenths found once; its top ten account for 1.5% to 2%. Trimming left V 3 bases short and J 8 bases short, with 17 bases between. The CDR3 has 14 amino acids. The rearrangement links TRBV5-3 to TRBJ1-2, with a weak D call TRBD1 (5 bases). TRBV5-3 is labeled an ORF, and its function is uncertain. This clonotype was sampled from an adult in good health. The source was peripheral blood, collected on day 0 of AZD1222 vaccination. The CDR3 sequence: CARSCGTVGCGYTF. Here the CDR3 DNA reads TGTGCCAGAAGCTGTGGGACGGTTGGATGCGGCTACACCTTC.